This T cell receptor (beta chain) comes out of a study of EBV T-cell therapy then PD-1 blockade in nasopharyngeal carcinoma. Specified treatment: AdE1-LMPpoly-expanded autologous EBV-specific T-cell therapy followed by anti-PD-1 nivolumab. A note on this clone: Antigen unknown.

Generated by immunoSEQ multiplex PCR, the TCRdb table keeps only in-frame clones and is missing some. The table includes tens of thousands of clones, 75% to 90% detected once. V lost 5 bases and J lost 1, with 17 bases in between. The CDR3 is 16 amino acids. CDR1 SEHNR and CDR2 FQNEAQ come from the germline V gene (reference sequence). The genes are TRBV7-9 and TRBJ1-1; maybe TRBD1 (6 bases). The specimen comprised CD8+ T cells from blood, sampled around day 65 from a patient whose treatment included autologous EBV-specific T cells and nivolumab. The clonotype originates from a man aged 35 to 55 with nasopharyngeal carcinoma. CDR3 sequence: CASSKAWGGPNTEAFF. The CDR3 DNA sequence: TGTGCCAGCAGCAAGGCCTGGGGGGGCCCGAACACTGAAGCTTTCTTT.